This TCR beta chain was found in a study of blood T cells in healthy people across ages. V lost 1 base, J lost 8 bases, and 10 bases lay in between. The CDR3 length is 14 residues. Germline assignment: CDR1 SGHDT and CDR2 YYEEEE. Through a sample-barcoded 5' primer and a J-beta primer mix, a second PCR was run for roughly 7 to 11 cycles. MiXCR, run by TCRdb on the 5' RACE reads, gives a single entry per CDR3 protein. The sample lists some 790,000 distinct CDR3 sequences; 25% to 35% were seen once. Aged about 6 to 90, donors were systemically healthy Caucasians from Russia. The study, taken as a whole, reports: Estimates of diversity drawn from one million T cells were considered underestimates.

About this clonotype: Its cognate antigen is unknown.

The sample taken for sequencing was blood. The chain uses TRBV5-6 and TRBJ1-6; perhaps TRBD1 as D (5 bases). This sequence was found in a woman over 75 in good health. The CDR3 DNA follows: TGTGCCAGCAGCTTGTCAGGGACTGATTCACCCCTCCACTTT. Protein sequence: CASSLSGTDSPLHF.